Presented here are 30 T cell receptor beta chains from one specimen sequenced in a study of CD8 T cells in Susac syndrome. Reverse transcription of roughly 0.5 to 1 ug RNA was performed with random hexamers. Each CDR3 protein is one row after TCRdb ran MiXCR on the immunoSEQ multiplex PCR reads. The sample consists of 84,000 or so distinct CDR3 sequences, 94% of them appearing once. Sequenced material: CD8+ T cells from PBMCs. These receptors were collected from a human donor with Susac syndrome.

This clonotype was found a few times. The V call is TRBV3-1, the J call TRBJ2-6, with D maybe TRBD2 (6 bases). The CDR3 spans 14 residues. V lost 8 bases to trimming and J lost 3 bases, with 11 bases between them. CDR1 is LGHDT, CDR2 YNNKEL, per germline (reference sequence). CDR3 sequence reads: CASRPDYGANVLTF. CDR3 coding DNA: TGTGCCAGCCGACCGGACTATGGGGCCAACGTCCTGACTTTC.

The V call is TRBV29-1, the J call TRBJ2-7, with unresolved D. The germline gives CDR1 SQVTM, CDR2 ANQGSEA. Deletions cut 4 bases from V and 2 bases from J, with 21 bases between. The CDR3 is 16 amino acids. CDR3 in DNA: TGCAGCGTTGCCGGCTATAGATCCAGAAATACCTACGAGCAGTACTTC. Protein sequence: CSVAGYRSRNTYEQYF.

The chain links TRBV3-1 to TRBJ2-3, with 8 bases aligning to TRBD1. V lost 4 bases to trimming and J lost 2 bases; unmatched junction nucleotides: 17. Germline CDR1 is LGHDT and CDR2 is YNNKEL (reference sequence). The CDR3 totals 19 residues. The CDR3 sequence is CASSPGLGTGGGSTDTQYF. DNA for the CDR3: TGTGCCAGCAGCCCTGGGCTGGGGACAGGAGGAGGATCCACAGATACGCAGTATTTT.

The V and J genes are TRBV5-6 and TRBJ2-5, with D perhaps TRBD1 (5 bases). Per the germline V gene, CDR1 is SGHDT and CDR2 is YYEEEE. The CDR3 length is 13 residues. The ends were cut back, 4 bases at V and 4 bases at J, with 11 bases in the middle. The CDR3 protein is CASSAGQGETQYF. In nucleotides, the CDR3 is TGTGCCAGCAGCGCAGGCCAGGGAGAGACCCAGTACTTC.

Only one count was recorded for this clonotype. The chain employs TRBV12-3 or TRBV12-4 and TRBJ2-5, with D maybe TRBD1 (6 bases). This CDR3 has 17 amino acids. The V end was cut by 3 bases, the J end by 5 bases, with 22 bases between. The CDR3 DNA follows: TGTGCCAGCAGTTTGAAGGGGGACACCTCCTGGAGGGAGACCCAGTACTTC. It encodes CASSLKGDTSWRETQYF.

The rearrangement links TRBV20-1 to TRBJ1-1; possible D gene TRBD1, 6 bases. V was shortened by 1 base and J by 0 bases, with 9 bases between the two germline ends. This CDR3 region has 14 residues. Germline CDR1 and CDR2: DFQATT and SNEGSKA (reference sequence). CDR3 sequence: CSARGTEMNTEAFF. As DNA, the CDR3 is TGCAGTGCTAGAGGGACAGAAATGAACACTGAAGCTTTCTTT.

V is TRBV7-9 and J is TRBJ2-1, with 7 bases lining up with TRBD1. Trimming took 3 bases from V and 2 from J; bases not matched to a gene: 4. CDR3 size: 15 residues. Germline CDR1 is SEHNR and CDR2 is FQNEAQ (reference sequence). The CDR3 reads CASSFGQATYNEQFF. The CDR3 bases are TGTGCCAGCAGCTTCGGACAGGCGACCTACAATGAGCAGTTCTTC.

The chain is built from TRBV27 and TRBJ2-7; 11 bases map to TRBD2. CDR1 MNHEY and CDR2 SMNVEV come from the germline V gene (reference sequence). The CDR3 is 16 amino acids. Trimming took 6 bases from V and 2 from J; bases not matched to a gene: 9. CDR3 in amino acids: CASRDSGLAGPYEQYF. DNA of the CDR3: TGTGCCAGCAGAGACTCCGGACTAGCGGGCCCCTACGAGCAGTACTTC.

This chain uses TRBV7-9 with TRBJ2-7, with a tentative D call TRBD2 (6 bases). CDR3 length: 15 residues. CDR1 and CDR2 (germline): SEHNR, FQNEAQ (reference sequence). V was cut by 1 base and J by 3 bases, with 13 bases left in between. The CDR3 sequence: CASSLEVGGIYEQYF. CDR3 nucleotides: TGTGCCAGCAGCTTAGAGGTCGGAGGGATCTACGAGCAGTACTTC.

This rearrangement joins TRBV12-3 or TRBV12-4 to TRBJ2-5, with D maybe TRBD2 (7 bases). Trimming pared 6 bases from V and 3 bases from J, leaving 32 bases between. The CDR3 has 20 amino acids. The CDR3 DNA follows: TGTGCCAGCAGCCCATCCTTGATGGATGGATGGGGGAGGGGGGAAGAGACCCAGTACTTC. It codes for CASSPSLMDGWGRGEETQYF.

The CDR3 DNA sequence: TGTGCCAGCGGGACACCTGAAGCTTTCTTT. It yields the protein CASGTPEAFF. The J gene is TRBJ1-1, the V gene TRBV27; D might be TRBD1 (6 bases). Germline V gene lookup returns CDR1 MNHEY and CDR2 SMNVEV (reference sequence). V lost 8 bases to trimming and J lost 6 bases, with 7 bases between them. CDR3 length equals 10 residues.

The V and J genes are TRBV14 and TRBJ2-1; D is unclear. The germline gives CDR1 SGHDN, CDR2 FVKESK. The CDR3 totals 13 residues. V was pared by 1 base and J by 8 bases, with 9 bases between. CDR3 residues: CASSQVMRDEQFF. In DNA, the CDR3 is TGTGCCAGCAGCCAAGTAATGCGCGATGAGCAGTTCTTC. The complete variable domain, with remaining parts taken from reference TRBV14 and TRBJ2-1, reads EAGVTQFPSHSVIEKGQTVTLRCDPISGHDNLYWYRRVMGKEIKFLLHFVKESKQDESGMPNNRFLAERTGGTYSTLKVQPAELEDSGVYFCASSQVMRDEQFFGPGTRLTVL.

The V gene is TRBV7-9, the J gene TRBJ2-7, with TRBD1 as a possible D gene (7 bases). V gave up 10 bases and J gave up 2 bases, with 21 bases separating them. The germline gives CDR1 SEHNR, CDR2 FQNEAQ (reference sequence). There are 15 residues in the CDR3. CDR3 DNA sequence: TGTGCCATCTCAGGGGGGCAGACCAATCCCTACGAGCAGTACTTC. It encodes CAISGGQTNPYEQYF.

This chain connects TRBV7-9 to TRBJ1-5; 7 nucleotides align to TRBD1. Unmatched junction bases numbered 5, after V lost 5 bases and J lost 4 bases. The V gene's germline CDR1 is SEHNR and CDR2 FQNEAQ (reference sequence). The CDR3 contains 14 residues. The CDR3, as DNA: TGTGCCAGCAGCCGGACAGGAACAAATCAGCCCCAGCATTTT. Its protein product is CASSRTGTNQPQHF.

The chain employs TRBV24-1 and TRBJ2-1; 9 bases map to TRBD1. The V gene end was trimmed by 4 bases and the J gene end by 3 bases; junction bases not matched to a gene: 6. The CDR3 has 16 amino acids. Germline V CDR1 and CDR2: KGHDR, SFDVKD. The CDR3 nucleotides read TGTGCCACCAGTGACCCAAGACAGGGGGGCTACAATGAGCAGTTCTTC. Protein product: CATSDPRQGGYNEQFF.

V is TRBV7-2 and J is TRBJ2-7, with TRBD2 identical over 7 bases. V lost 5 bases to trimming and J lost 5 bases; unmatched junction nucleotides: 6. The germline V gene has CDR1 SGHTA and CDR2 FQGNSA. This CDR3 is built from 13 residues. The CDR3, as DNA: TGTGCCAGCAGCCAACCCGCGGGGGACGAGCAGTACTTC. This codes for CASSQPAGDEQYF.

This clonotype was seen a single time. The CDR3 reads CASSQEFLNEQFF. DNA of the CDR3: TGTGCCAGCAGCCAAGAATTCTTGAATGAGCAGTTCTTC. This rearrangement joins TRBV4-2 to TRBJ2-1, with unresolved D. Germline V CDR1 and CDR2: LGHNA, YNFKEQ. CDR3 length: 13 amino acids. V was clipped by 0 bases and J by 7 bases, with 7 bases between them.

The V gene is TRBV4-3, the J gene TRBJ2-5, with a tentative D call TRBD1 (5 bases). CDR3 length equals 14 residues. In germline, CDR1 is LGHNA, CDR2 YSLEER. Trimming shortened V by 0 bases and J by 5 bases, and 10 bases separated the two germline ends. The CDR3 nucleotides read TGCGCCAGCAGCCAAGATCAGGGTAGGGAGACCCAGTACTTC. Translated, it gives CASSQDQGRETQYF.

The CDR3 reads CASTPITESSYNEQFF. The CDR3 DNA follows: TGTGCCAGCACCCCTATTACGGAGAGCTCCTACAATGAGCAGTTCTTC. The gene calls are TRBV7-8 and TRBJ2-1; D not certain. The CDR3 spans 16 residues. The V end was cut by 7 bases, the J end by 0 bases, with 16 bases between. The germline V gene encodes CDR1 SGHVS and CDR2 FQNEAQ.

This chain joins TRBV7-3 and TRBJ2-2; D perhaps matches TRBD1 (5 bases). This CDR3 has 16 amino acids. CDR1 SGHTA and CDR2 FQGTGA come from the germline V gene. Trimming took off 5 bases at V and 3 bases at J, with 16 bases between the two ends. Here the CDR3 reads CASSPLGVADTGELFF. The CDR3 nucleotides read TGTGCCAGCAGCCCGTTAGGGGTAGCAGACACCGGGGAGCTGTTTTTT.

This CDR3 reads CASSQDGGGPLQETQYF. The CDR3 DNA is TGTGCCAGCAGCCAAGATGGGGGAGGGCCCCTCCAAGAGACCCAGTACTTC. The V and J genes are TRBV3-1 and TRBJ2-5; 7 bases are shared with TRBD2. CDR1 is LGHDT and CDR2 is YNNKEL in the germline V gene (reference sequence). CDR3 length equals 17 residues. J gave up 1 base and V 0 bases, and 8 bases lay outside the gene matches.

This clonotype has just one count. This rearrangement joins TRBV5-4 to TRBJ2-1; TRBD1 agrees at 8 bases. Germline trimming cut 0 bases from V and 5 bases from J; bases unmatched to any gene: 4. Germline-derived CDR1 and CDR2 are SGHNT and YYREEE (reference sequence). This CDR3 region has 15 residues. In DNA form, the CDR3 reads TGTGCCAGCAGCTTGGGTCAGGGGGCCCACAATGAGCAGTTCTTC. This gives the protein CASSLGQGAHNEQFF.

This chain joins TRBV27 and TRBJ2-2; D gene ambiguous. Germline V gene data show CDR1 as MNHEY and CDR2 as SMNVEV (reference sequence). This CDR3 spans 13 amino acids. The V and J ends lost 2 bases and 2 bases respectively, with 3 bases between them. The CDR3 is CASSLRNTGELFF. The DNA for the CDR3 is TGTGCCAGCAGTTTAAGAAACACCGGGGAGCTGTTTTTT.

The chain uses TRBV12-5 and TRBJ1-1; D ambiguous. Trimming shortened V by 1 base and J by 7 bases, and 7 bases separated the two germline ends. Germline V lookup: CDR1 LGHNT, CDR2 FRNRAP. This CDR3 has 12 amino acids. The CDR3 protein is CASGLAASEAFF. The DNA of the CDR3 is TGTGCTAGTGGTTTGGCCGCCAGTGAAGCTTTCTTT.

The genes are TRBV27 and TRBJ1-1; a weak D match, TRBD1 (6 bases). This CDR3 is built from 12 residues. Germline V lookup: CDR1 MNHEY, CDR2 SMNVEV (reference sequence). Trimming removed 8 bases from V and 1 base from J, with 8 bases in between. The CDR3 sequence: CASAGENTEAFF. CDR3 coding DNA: TGTGCCAGCGCAGGGGAGAACACTGAAGCTTTCTTT.

This clonotype was picked up one time. V usage is TRBV15 and J usage is TRBJ2-1; TRBD2 agrees at 7 bases. This CDR3 is built from 14 residues. Per the germline V gene, CDR1 is LNHNV and CDR2 is YYDKDF (reference sequence). With 1 base clipped from V and 9 bases from J, the junction kept 6 bases outside the gene matches. The CDR3 nucleotides are TGTGCCACCAGCAGAGGGTCGACGGGGGGTGAGCAGTTCTTC. Its translation: CATSRGSTGGEQFF.

V usage is TRBV4-2 and J usage is TRBJ2-3; D is possibly TRBD1 (5 bases). V was cut by 1 base and J by 3 bases, with 8 bases left in between. The CDR3 covers 14 residues. The V gene's germline CDR1 is LGHNA and CDR2 YNFKEQ. The CDR3 DNA reads as TGTGCCAGCAGCCAAGGGGCAGGGACAGATACGCAGTATTTT. It codes for CASSQGAGTDTQYF.

The J gene is TRBJ2-2, the V gene TRBV5-4; D gene uncertain. This CDR3 contains 17 residues. Germline CDR1 SGHNT, CDR2 YYREEE (reference sequence). V was shortened by 2 bases and J by 0 bases, with 14 bases between the two germline ends. The CDR3, as DNA: TGTGCCAGCAGCTTTACGTTCGTTGGTTCGAACACCGGGGAGCTGTTTTTT. Amino acids: CASSFTFVGSNTGELFF. Full variable domain (remainder filled in from reference TRBV5-4 and TRBJ2-2): ETGVTQSPTHLIKTRGQQVTLRCSSQSGHNTVSWYQQALGQGPQFIFQYYREEENGRGNFPPRFSGLQFPNYSSELNVNALELDDSALYLCASSFTFVGSNTGELFFGEGSRLTVL.

The V call is TRBV14, the J call TRBJ2-6, with TRBD1 matching over 10 bases. Losses at the gene ends were 4 bases for V and 0 bases for J; bases not matched to a gene: 3. Germline CDR1 reads SGHDN; CDR2 reads FVKESK. CDR3 length: 17 amino acids. The CDR3 DNA reads TGTGCCAGCAGCCTGGGACAGGGGTCCTCTGGGGCCAACGTCCTGACTTTC. Residues: CASSLGQGSSGANVLTF.

V gene TRBV5-1 combines with J gene TRBJ1-1, with TRBD1 as a possible D gene (5 bases). The CDR3 runs 15 residues. Trimming cost V 6 bases and J 0 bases, with 15 bases left between them. CDR1 is SGHRS, CDR2 YFSETQ, per germline. CDR3 region: CASTPEGFMNTEAFF. CDR3 coding DNA: TGCGCCAGCACACCCGAGGGGTTCATGAACACTGAAGCTTTCTTT. Looking up the rest from reference TRBV5-1 and TRBJ1-1 gives the full variable domain: KAGVTQTPRYLIKTRGQQVTLSCSPISGHRSVSWYQQTPGQGLQFLFEYFSETQRNKGNFPGRFSGRQFSNSRSEMNVSTLELGDSALYLCASTPEGFMNTEAFFGQGTRLTVV.